This record covers a single T cell receptor beta chain. Its specificity is unknown. These data come from a study of blood T cells in healthy people across ages. CDR3 length equals 15 residues. Trimming left V 1 base short and J 0 bases short, with 10 bases between. Germline CDR1 SGHRS, CDR2 YFSETQ. Next came a second PCR, run for about 6 to 12 cycles, which used a sample-barcoded 5' primer along with a J-beta primer mix. In TCRdb, the 5' RACE reads were re-called with MiXCR into one record per CDR3 protein. The table has fewer than 2,000,000 distinct CDR3 sequences, 39% seen once; the top ten hold roughly 24%. Extraction yielded at least 6 micrograms of total RNA per sample. Study-level results: Comparison with aged donors showed that long-lived donors had more naive CD4+ cells and higher diversity. Older individuals had lower TCR beta diversity per million T cells (the decline was roughly linear).

The V gene is TRBV5-1, the J gene TRBJ2-5, with D unclear. This TCR was sampled from a human donor in good health. Sequencing used blood. CDR3 protein: CASSLHGQYQETQYF. CDR3 DNA: TGCGCCAGCAGCTTGCATGGGCAGTACCAAGAGACCCAGTACTTC.